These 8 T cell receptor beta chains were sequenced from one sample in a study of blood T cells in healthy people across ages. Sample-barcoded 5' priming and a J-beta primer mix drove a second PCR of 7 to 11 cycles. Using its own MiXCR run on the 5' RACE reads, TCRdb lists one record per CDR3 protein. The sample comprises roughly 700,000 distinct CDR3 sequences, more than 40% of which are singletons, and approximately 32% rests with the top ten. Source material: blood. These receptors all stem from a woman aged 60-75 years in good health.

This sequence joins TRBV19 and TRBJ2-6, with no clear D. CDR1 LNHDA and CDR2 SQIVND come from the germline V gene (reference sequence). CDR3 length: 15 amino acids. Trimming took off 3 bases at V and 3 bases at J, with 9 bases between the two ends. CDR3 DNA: TGTGCCAGTAGTATCCCACAACGTGGGGCCAACGTCCTGACTTTC. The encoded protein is CASSIPQRGANVLTF.

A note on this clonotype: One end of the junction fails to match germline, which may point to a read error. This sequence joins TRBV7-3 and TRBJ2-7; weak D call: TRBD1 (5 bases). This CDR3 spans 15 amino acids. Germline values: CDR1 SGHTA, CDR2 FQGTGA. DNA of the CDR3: TGCGCCAGCAGCCAGGACAAGAGCTCCTACAATGAGCAGTACTTC. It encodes CASSQDKSSYNEQYF.

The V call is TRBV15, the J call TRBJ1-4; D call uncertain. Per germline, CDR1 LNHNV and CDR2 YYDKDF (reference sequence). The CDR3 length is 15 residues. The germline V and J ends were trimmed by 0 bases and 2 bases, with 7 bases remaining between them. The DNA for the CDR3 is TGTGCCACCAGCAGAGACTCGGGGACTAATGAAAAACTGTTTTTT. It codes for CATSRDSGTNEKLFF.

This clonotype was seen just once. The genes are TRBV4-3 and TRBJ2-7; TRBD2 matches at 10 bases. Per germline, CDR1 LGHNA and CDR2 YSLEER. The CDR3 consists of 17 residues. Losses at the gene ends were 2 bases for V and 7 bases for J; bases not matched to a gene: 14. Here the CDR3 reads CASSQQPAGGPLGEQYF. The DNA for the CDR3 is TGCGCCAGCAGCCAACAACCAGCGGGAGGGCCCCTGGGTGAGCAGTACTTC.

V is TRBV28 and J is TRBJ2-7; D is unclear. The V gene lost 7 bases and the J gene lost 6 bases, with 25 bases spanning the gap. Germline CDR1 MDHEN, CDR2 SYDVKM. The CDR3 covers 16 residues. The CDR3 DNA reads TGTGCCAGCACCCCGGACCGGGTCCAGGTACTCCTCGAGCAGTACTTC. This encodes CASTPDRVQVLLEQYF. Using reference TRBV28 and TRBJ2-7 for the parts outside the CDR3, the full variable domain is DVKVTQSSRYLVKRTGEKVFLECVQDMDHENMFWYRQDPGLGLRLIYFSYDVKMKEKGDIPEGYSVSREKKERFSLILESASTNQTSMYLCASTPDRVQVLLEQYFGPGTRLTVT.

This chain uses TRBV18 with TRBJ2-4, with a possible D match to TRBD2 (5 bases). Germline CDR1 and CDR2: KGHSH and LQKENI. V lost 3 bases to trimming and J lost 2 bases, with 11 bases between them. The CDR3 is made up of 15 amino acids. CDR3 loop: CASSPPPGTKNIQYF. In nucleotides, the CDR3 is TGTGCCAGCTCACCTCCTCCGGGAACCAAAAACATTCAGTACTTC.

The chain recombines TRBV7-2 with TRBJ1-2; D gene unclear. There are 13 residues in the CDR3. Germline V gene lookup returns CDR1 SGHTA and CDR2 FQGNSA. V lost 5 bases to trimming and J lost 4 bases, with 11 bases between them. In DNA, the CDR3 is TGTGCCAGCAGCGAAAGGAACAGCTATGGCTACACCTTC. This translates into CASSERNSYGYTF.

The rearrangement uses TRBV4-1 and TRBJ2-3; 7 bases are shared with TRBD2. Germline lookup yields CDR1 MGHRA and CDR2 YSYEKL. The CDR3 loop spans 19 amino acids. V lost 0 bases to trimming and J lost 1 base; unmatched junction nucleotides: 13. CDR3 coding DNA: TGCGCCAGCAGCCAAGATATTTTGGGCGGGAGTCCAGGCACAGATACGCAGTATTTT. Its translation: CASSQDILGGSPGTDTQYF.